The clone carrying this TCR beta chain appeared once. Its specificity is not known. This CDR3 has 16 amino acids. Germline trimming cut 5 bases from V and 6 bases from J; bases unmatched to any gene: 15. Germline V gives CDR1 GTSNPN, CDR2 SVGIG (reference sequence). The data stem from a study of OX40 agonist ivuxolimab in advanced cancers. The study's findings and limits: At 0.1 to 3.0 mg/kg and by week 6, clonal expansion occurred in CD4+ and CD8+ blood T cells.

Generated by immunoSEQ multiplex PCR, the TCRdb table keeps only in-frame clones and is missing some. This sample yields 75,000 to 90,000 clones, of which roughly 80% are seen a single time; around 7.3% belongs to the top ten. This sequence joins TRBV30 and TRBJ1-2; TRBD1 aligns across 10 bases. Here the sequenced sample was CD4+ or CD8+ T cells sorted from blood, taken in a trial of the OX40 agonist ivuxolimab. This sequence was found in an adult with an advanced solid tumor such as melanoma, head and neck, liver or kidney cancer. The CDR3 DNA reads TGTGCCTGGGTGGTCCCGTCGGGACAGGGGCGGGATGGCTACACCTTC. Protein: CAWVVPSGQGRDGYTF.